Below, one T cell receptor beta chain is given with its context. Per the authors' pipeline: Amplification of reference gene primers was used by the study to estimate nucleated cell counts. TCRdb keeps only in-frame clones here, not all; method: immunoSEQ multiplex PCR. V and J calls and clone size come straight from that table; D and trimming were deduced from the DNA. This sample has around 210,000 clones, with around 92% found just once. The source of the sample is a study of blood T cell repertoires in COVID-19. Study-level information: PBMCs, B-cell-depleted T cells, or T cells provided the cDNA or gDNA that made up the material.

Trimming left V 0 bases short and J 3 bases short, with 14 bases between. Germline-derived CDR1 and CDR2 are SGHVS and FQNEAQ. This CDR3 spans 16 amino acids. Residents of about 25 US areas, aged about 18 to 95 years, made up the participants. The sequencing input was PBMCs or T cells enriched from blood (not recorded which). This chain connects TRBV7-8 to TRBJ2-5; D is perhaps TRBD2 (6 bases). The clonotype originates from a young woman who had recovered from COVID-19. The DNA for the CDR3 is TGTGCCAGCAGCTTAGCTTTTCCGGGGGTAAAAGAGACCCAGTACTTC. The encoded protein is CASSLAFPGVKETQYF.